The 17 T cell receptor beta chains listed next were all sequenced from one sample in a study of PD-L1 blockade in urothelial cancer (dated by TCRdb to 2017 to 2019). The sample's time point label is to be understood as: pretreatment peripheral blood. To prepare the library, the immunoSEQ multiplex PCR assay was applied. TCRdb's version of the immuneACCESS table is confined to in-frame rearrangements and falls short of the full clone set. An unresolved V gene accounts for under half of the shortfall where checked; the remainder is of unknown origin. The sample includes 60,000 to 65,000 clones, with around 81% observed a single time. The ten largest clonotypes hold around 3.2% of the sample. The material sequenced was PBMCs, taken around atezolizumab (anti-PD-L1) treatment. The receptors were sampled from a man aged 70-80 years with urothelial cancer.

The chain links TRBV29-1 to TRBJ2-7; 11 bases agree with TRBD2. CDR1 is SQVTM, CDR2 ANQGSEA, per germline. The V and J ends lost 2 bases and 7 bases, in that order; junction bases with no gene match: 4. There are 13 residues in the CDR3. The CDR3 spells CSVEYTSGREQYF. The CDR3 nucleotides read TGCAGCGTTGAATACACTAGCGGGAGAGAGCAGTACTTC.

This clone was found a few times. The CDR3 sequence: CASGLLARNTEAFF. CDR3 bases: TGTGCTAGTGGTTTGCTAGCCAGAAACACTGAAGCTTTCTTT. The chain has TRBV12-5 and TRBJ1-1; D is unresolved. The CDR3 is made up of 14 amino acids. Germline V lookup: CDR1 LGHNT, CDR2 FRNRAP. Trimming removed 2 bases from V and 2 bases from J, with 9 bases in between.

This clone occurred once. The chain recombines TRBV5-4 with TRBJ1-2, with 7 bases lining up with TRBD1. The CDR3 extends over 15 amino acids. Germline loops: CDR1 SGHNT, CDR2 YYREEE (reference sequence). J gave up 2 bases and V 1 base, and 5 bases lay outside the gene matches. CDR3 bases: TGTGCCAGCAGCTTGTCCCAGGGGGGAAACTATGGCTACACCTTC. This translates into CASSLSQGGNYGYTF.

This clone was counted many times. The chain recombines TRBV21-1 with TRBJ1-5; TRBD1, as called in the table, went unchecked against the DNA. TRBV21-1 is classified as a pseudogene. CDR3 length: 15 amino acids. CDR3 region: CASRRWGREYQPQHF. The DNA of the CDR3 is TGTGCCAGCAGGCGTTGGGGCAGGGAATATCAGCCCCAGCATTTT.

The chain joins TRBV18 to TRBJ1-3; D is ambiguous. The ends were cut back, 5 bases at V and 0 bases at J, with 11 bases in the middle. CDR1 is KGHSH and CDR2 is LQKENI in the germline V gene. The CDR3 consists of 15 residues. CDR3: CASSFSGISGNTIYF. In DNA, the CDR3 is TGTGCCAGCTCATTTTCCGGGATCTCTGGAAACACCATATATTTT.

V is TRBV5-1 and J is TRBJ2-3; a weak D match, TRBD2 (6 bases). CDR3 length equals 15 residues. Germline V gene lookup returns CDR1 SGHRS and CDR2 YFSETQ. Deletions cut 4 bases from V and 1 base from J, with 13 bases between. Here the CDR3 reads CASSPRASGTDTQYF. CDR3 bases: TGCGCCAGCAGCCCCAGGGCTAGCGGCACAGATACGCAGTATTTT.

On this clone: The same CDR3 can be traced to other DNA sequences in this sample. The CDR3 DNA reads as TGTGCCAGCTCACCAGGAACAGGGGCCGGAAACACCATATATTTT. Its translation is CASSPGTGAGNTIYF. The chain links TRBV18 to TRBJ1-3, with 7 bases lining up with TRBD1. The germline gives CDR1 KGHSH, CDR2 LQKENI. V shed 2 bases, J shed 4 bases, and the junction held 5 bases outside the gene matches. This CDR3 comprises 15 residues. Complete variable domain (other parts from reference TRBV18 and TRBJ1-3): NAGVMQNPRHLVRRRGQEARLRCSPMKGHSHVYWYRQLPEEGLKFMVYLQKENIIDESGMPKERFSAEFPKEGPSILRIQQVVRGDSAAYFCASSPGTGAGNTIYFGEGSWLTVV.

The chain combines TRBV2 with TRBJ2-1; TRBD2 aligns across 14 bases. With 2 bases clipped from V and 8 bases from J, the junction kept 11 bases outside the gene matches. This CDR3 has 18 amino acids. Germline V gene lookup returns CDR1 SNHLY and CDR2 FYNNEI. CDR3 DNA: TGTGCCAGCAGTGAAACCCGGGCCGGGACTAGCGGGAGCGATGAGCAGTTCTTC. Residues: CASSETRAGTSGSDEQFF.

Ten or more counts support this clone. The chain is built from TRBV27 and TRBJ1-5; D is uncertain. V dropped 6 bases and J dropped 0 bases, with 12 bases sitting between them. This CDR3 has 15 residues. CDR1 is MNHEY and CDR2 is SMNVEV in the germline V gene (reference sequence). The CDR3 sequence: CASSPQTHSNQPQHF. In nucleotides, the CDR3 is TGTGCCAGCAGCCCCCAGACACATAGCAATCAGCCCCAGCATTTT.

This chain joins TRBV19 and TRBJ2-7, with 8 bases aligning to TRBD2. The CDR3 sequence is 16 residues long. Germline CDR1 is LNHDA and CDR2 is SQIVND (reference sequence). Germline trimming cut 3 bases from V and 3 bases from J; bases unmatched to any gene: 10. The CDR3 nucleotides read TGTGCCAGTAGTATCCCCGGGAGGGCCTCTCTCTACGAGCAGTACTTC. Translated: CASSIPGRASLYEQYF.

The chain uses TRBV5-1 and TRBJ2-2; TRBD1 matches 8 bases. J lost 6 bases, V lost 2 bases, and 0 bases had no gene match. CDR1 SGHRS and CDR2 YFSETQ come from the germline V gene. The CDR3 length is 13 residues. Written as DNA, the CDR3 is TGCGCCAGCAGCTTACAGGGGGCCGGGGAGCTGTTTTTT. Its translation: CASSLQGAGELFF. The full variable domain, completed using reference TRBV5-1 and TRBJ2-2, is KAGVTQTPRYLIKTRGQQVTLSCSPISGHRSVSWYQQTPGQGLQFLFEYFSETQRNKGNFPGRFSGRQFSNSRSEMNVSTLELGDSALYLCASSLQGAGELFFGEGSRLTVL.

The gene calls are TRBV18 and TRBJ2-7, with no clear D. The CDR3 is 14 amino acids. Germline V gene lookup returns CDR1 KGHSH and CDR2 LQKENI. The germline V and J ends were trimmed by 3 bases and 6 bases, with 15 bases remaining between them. The CDR3 bases are TGTGCCAGCTCACCCCGTGCGGCATCCCCCGAGCAGTACTTC. Protein: CASSPRAASPEQYF.

This rearrangement joins TRBV19 to TRBJ1-1, with 8 positions matching TRBD1. The CDR3 sequence is 17 residues long. V gave up 3 bases and J gave up 3 bases; unmatched junction bases: 12. Per germline, CDR1 LNHDA and CDR2 SQIVND (reference sequence). The DNA for the CDR3 is TGTGCCAGTAGTATTGGGACAGGCTTTAAAATTTACACTGAAGCTTTCTTT. This encodes CASSIGTGFKIYTEAFF.

The V gene is TRBV27, the J gene TRBJ2-7, with D hard to call. This CDR3 is 11 amino acids long. V shed 6 bases and J shed 3 bases, with 6 bases lying between them. Germline-derived CDR1 and CDR2 are MNHEY and SMNVEV (reference sequence). As DNA, the CDR3 is TGTGCCAGCAGCCCCTACTACGAGCAGTACTTC. Translated: CASSPYYEQYF.

The V call is TRBV10-2, the J call TRBJ2-1; 11 bases are shared with TRBD2. The CDR3 has 14 residues. After removal of 6 bases from V and 4 bases from J, the junction contained 2 bases not matched to a gene. CDR1 is WSHSY and CDR2 is SAAADI in the germline V gene. The CDR3 DNA reads as TGCGCCAGCAGGGGACTAGCGGAGTACAATGAGCAGTTCTTC. As protein: CASRGLAEYNEQFF.

This clone has only a few counts. The rearrangement links TRBV2 to TRBJ2-6; TRBD1 agrees at 10 bases. CDR1 SNHLY and CDR2 FYNNEI come from the germline V gene. The CDR3 is 18 residues long. The V gene end was trimmed by 4 bases and the J gene end by 1 base; junction bases not matched to a gene: 7. The CDR3 region is CASSGGQGLWSGANVLTF. The DNA for the CDR3 is TGTGCCAGCAGTGGGGGACAGGGGTTATGGTCTGGGGCCAACGTCCTGACTTTC.

The V call is TRBV10-3, the J call TRBJ2-3, with D maybe TRBD1 (6 bases). The V and J ends lost 3 bases and 1 base respectively, with 8 bases between them. CDR3 size: 14 residues. Looked up from germline, CDR1 is ENHRY and CDR2 is SYGVKD. DNA of the CDR3: TGTGCCATCAGTGACAGGGGTGGCACAGATACGCAGTATTTT. Amino acids: CAISDRGGTDTQYF.